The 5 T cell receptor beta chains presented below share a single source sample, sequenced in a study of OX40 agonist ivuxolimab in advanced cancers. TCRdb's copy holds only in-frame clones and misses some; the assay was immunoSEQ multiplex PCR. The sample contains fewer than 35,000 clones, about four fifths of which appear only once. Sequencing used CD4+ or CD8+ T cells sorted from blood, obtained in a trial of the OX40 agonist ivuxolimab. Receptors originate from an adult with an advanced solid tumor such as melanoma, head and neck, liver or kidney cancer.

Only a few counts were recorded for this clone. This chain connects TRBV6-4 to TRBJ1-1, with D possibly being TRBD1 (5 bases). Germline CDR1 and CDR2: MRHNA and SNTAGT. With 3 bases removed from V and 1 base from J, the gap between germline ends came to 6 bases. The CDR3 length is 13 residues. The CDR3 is CASSETGNTEAFF. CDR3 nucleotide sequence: TGTGCCAGCAGTGAAACAGGGAACACTGAAGCTTTCTTT.

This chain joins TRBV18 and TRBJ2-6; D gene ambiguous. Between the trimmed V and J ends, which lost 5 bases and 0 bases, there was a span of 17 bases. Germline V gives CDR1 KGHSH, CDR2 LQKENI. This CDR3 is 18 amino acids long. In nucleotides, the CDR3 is TGTGCCAGCTCATCCCAATACCCCGGGTTCTCTGGGGCCAACGTCCTGACTTTC. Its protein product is CASSSQYPGFSGANVLTF.

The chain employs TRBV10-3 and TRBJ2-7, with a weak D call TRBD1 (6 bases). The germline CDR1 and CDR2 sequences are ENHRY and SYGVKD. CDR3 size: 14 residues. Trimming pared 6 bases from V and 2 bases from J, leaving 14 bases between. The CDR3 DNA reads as TGTGCCATCAGATCGGGACAAACAGCCTACGAGCAGTACTTC. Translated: CAIRSGQTAYEQYF.

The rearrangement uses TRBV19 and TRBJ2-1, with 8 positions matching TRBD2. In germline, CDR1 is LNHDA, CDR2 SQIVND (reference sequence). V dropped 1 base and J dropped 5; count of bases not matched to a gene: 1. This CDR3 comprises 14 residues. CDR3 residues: CASSIGTSNNEQFF. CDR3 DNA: TGTGCCAGTAGTATAGGGACTAGCAACAATGAGCAGTTCTTC.

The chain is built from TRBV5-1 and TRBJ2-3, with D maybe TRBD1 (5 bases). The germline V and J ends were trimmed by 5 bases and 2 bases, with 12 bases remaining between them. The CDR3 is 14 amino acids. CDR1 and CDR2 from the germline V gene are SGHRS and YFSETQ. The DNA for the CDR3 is TGCGCCAGCAGACGACAGTCTGCCACAGATACGCAGTATTTT. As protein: CASRRQSATDTQYF.